This entry is about one T cell receptor beta chain. The sample comes from a study of blood T cell repertoires in COVID-19. About the study: COVID-19 samples from acute and convalescent phases originated in the United States, Italy and Spain. T cells, B-cell-depleted T cells, or PBMCs provided the cDNA or gDNA that served as material.

The method was immunoSEQ multiplex PCR; TCRdb's version includes in-frame clones alone and lacks a portion of them. Among about 200,000 clones listed, about 82% were seen once. The ends lost 0 bases at V and 2 bases at J; junction bases unmatched: 4. The CDR3 is 15 amino acids. Germline-derived CDR1 and CDR2 are SGHRS and YFSETQ. Seattle participants joined during active infection and were tracked over time. Material: peripheral blood. The source is a man aged 60 to 69 with COVID-19, enrolled during active disease. The chain joins TRBV5-1 to TRBJ1-2; TRBD1 agrees at 7 bases. CDR3 region: CASSLDQTGNYGYTF. In DNA, the CDR3 is TGCGCCAGCAGCTTGGACCAGACAGGGAACTATGGCTACACCTTC.